These T cell receptor beta chains were read from a single sample in a study of T cell responses to AZD1222 COVID-19 vaccine. The data were produced by immunoSEQ multiplex PCR, yet TCRdb's version contains in-frame clones alone and is incomplete. The top ten hold about 6.1% of the sample, which has approximately 90,000 clones, 70% to 90% seen once. The sequenced sample was peripheral blood, obtained 28 days after the second AZD1222 dose. These receptors were obtained from an adult who received the AZD1222 COVID-19 vaccine. Each CDR3 is given with its conserved first and last residue. Fields, in order: D gene, V gene, clone size, J gene, CDR3 protein, CDR3 DNA. The D gene is left open where the match is weak. Not every row has a clone size; where given, it reads once, few, many or a size class.

>NA|TRBV7-9|NA|TRBJ1-1
CASSPDDQNTEAFF
TGTGCCAGCAGCCCGGACGACCAGAACACTGAAGCTTTCTTT
>TRBD1|TRBV5-6|NA|TRBJ1-5
CASSRTGTFYSNQPQHF
TGTGCCAGCAGCCGGACAGGCACCTTCTATAGCAATCAGCCCCAGCATTTT
>NA|TRBV5-8|NA|TRBJ1-3
CASSANGISGNTIYF
TGTGCCAGCAGCGCCAACGGTATCTCTGGAAACACCATATATTTT
>TRBD1|TRBV7-6|NA|TRBJ1-4
CASSGGTVATNEKLFF
TGTGCCAGCAGCGGAGGGACAGTCGCAACTAATGAAAAACTGTTTTTT
>NA|TRBV6-5|NA|TRBJ1-2
CASNYLGRLNYGYTF
TGTGCCAGCAACTACCTAGGGAGGCTGAACTATGGCTACACCTTC
>NA|TRBV18|once|TRBJ1-1
CASSGQRAAEAFF
TGTGCCAGCTCCGGACAGAGGGCAGCTGAAGCTTTCTTT
>NA|TRBV5-1|NA|TRBJ1-2
CASRAWEANYGYTF
TGCGCCAGCAGGGCTTGGGAAGCTAACTATGGCTACACCTTC
>TRBD1|TRBV30|NA|TRBJ2-6
CAWDPHRGSTGANVLTF
TGTGCCTGGGATCCCCACAGGGGTTCCACCGGGGCCAACGTCCTGACTTTC
>NA|TRBV7-2|NA|TRBJ2-1
CASSLLGPAGDEQFF
TGTGCCAGCAGCTTACTGGGCCCCGCCGGCGATGAGCAGTTCTTC
>NA|TRBV5-1|NA|TRBJ2-7
CASSLGAGVYEQYF
TGCGCCAGCAGCTTGGGGGCAGGGGTGTACGAGCAGTACTTC
>NA|TRBV6-5|NA|TRBJ1-1
CASSRGQTEAFF
TGTGCCAGCAGCCGCGGACAGACTGAAGCTTTCTTT
>NA|TRBV5-4|NA|TRBJ1-1
CASSFKGEAFF
TGTGCCAGCAGCTTCAAGGGTGAAGCTTTCTTT
>NA|TRBV3-1/TRBV3-2|NA|TRBJ1-1
CASSQQVGTEAFF
TGTGCCAGCAGCCAACAGGTTGGGACTGAAGCTTTCTTT
>TRBD2|TRBV29-1|NA|TRBJ2-7
CSVSGLAGKGSYEQYF
TGCAGCGTTTCCGGACTAGCGGGGAAGGGATCCTACGAGCAGTACTTC
>NA|TRBV27|once|TRBJ1-2
CASSFAGAPQYGYTF
TGTGCCAGCAGTTTCGCGGGGGCCCCTCAATATGGCTACACCTTC
>TRBD1|TRBV6-5|NA|TRBJ2-7
CASSIRQGAYYEQYF
TGTGCCAGCAGTATACGACAGGGGGCCTACTACGAGCAGTACTTC
>NA|TRBV10-3|NA|TRBJ1-1
CAISGGTSTASLAEAFF
TGTGCCATCAGTGGGGGAACTTCGACAGCCTCCCTCGCTGAAGCTTTCTTT
>NA|TRBV5-1|few|TRBJ2-1
CASSLGGRVYNEQFF
TGCGCCAGCAGCTTGGGAGGCAGAGTTTACAATGAGCAGTTCTTC
>TRBD2|TRBV3-1/TRBV3-2|NA|TRBJ2-3
CASSHRASGETDTQYF
TGTGCCAGCAGCCACCGCGCTAGCGGGGAAACAGATACGCAGTATTTT
>NA|TRBV19|once|TRBJ1-5
CASSIPGISNQPQHF
TGTGCCAGTAGTATACCGGGCATCAGCAATCAGCCCCAGCATTTT
>NA|TRBV5-1|NA|TRBJ2-2
CASSQINTGELFF
TGCGCCAGCAGCCAAATAAACACCGGGGAGCTGTTTTTT
>NA|TRBV6-6|NA|TRBJ2-1
CASSLPGALNEQFF
TGTGCCAGCAGTTTACCAGGGGCCCTTAATGAGCAGTTCTTC
>NA|TRBV4-2|NA|TRBJ1-3
CASSQDGTGDGTIYF
TGTGCCAGCAGCCAAGACGGGACGGGCGACGGCACCATATATTTT
>TRBD1|TRBV5-1|once|TRBJ1-1
CASSWEGATEAFF
TGCGCCAGCAGCTGGGAGGGGGCCACTGAAGCTTTCTTT
>NA|TRBV27|NA|TRBJ2-3
CASSVQIRGATSTDTQYF
TGTGCCAGCAGTGTACAGATCCGGGGGGCCACTAGCACAGATACGCAGTATTTT
>NA|TRBV6-1|NA|TRBJ2-3
CASSPLSDRADTQYF
TGTGCCAGCAGTCCACTTAGCGATCGGGCAGATACGCAGTATTTT
>NA|TRBV6-5|NA|TRBJ1-2
CASSFSANYGYTF
TGTGCCAGCAGCTTTTCAGCGAACTATGGCTACACCTTC
>NA|TRBV5-1|NA|TRBJ1-5
CASSLAGGVGQPQHF
TGCGCCAGCAGCTTGGCTGGGGGCGTCGGTCAGCCCCAGCATTTT
>NA|TRBV29-1|NA|TRBJ1-4
CSGKGVEKLFF
TGCAGCGGGAAAGGGGTGGAAAAACTGTTTTTT
>NA|TRBV19|NA|TRBJ2-3
CASSIGWRGIPDTQYF
TGTGCCAGTAGTATAGGTTGGAGGGGGATTCCAGATACGCAGTATTTT
>TRBD1|TRBV5-5|NA|TRBJ1-1
CASSFDRANTEAFF
TGTGCCAGCAGCTTTGACAGGGCGAACACTGAAGCTTTCTTT
>NA|TRBV10-3|NA|TRBJ1-1
CAISESGAGMNTEAFF
TGTGCCATCAGTGAGTCGGGGGCAGGAATGAACACTGAAGCTTTCTTT
>NA|TRBV3-1/TRBV3-2|NA|TRBJ1-2
CASSQDGGGYGYTF
TGTGCCAGCAGCCAAGATGGGGGTGGCTATGGCTACACCTTC
>NA|TRBV7-9|NA|TRBJ1-1
CASSGGVRSTEAFF
TGTGCCAGCAGCGGGGGGGTTCGGAGCACTGAAGCTTTCTTT
>NA|TRBV7-8|medium-sized|TRBJ2-7
CASSLVSGEQYF
TGTGCCAGCAGCTTGGTGAGCGGCGAGCAGTACTTC
>NA|TRBV7-9|NA|TRBJ2-1
CASSHGPGGINEQFF
TGTGCCAGCAGCCATGGACCTGGGGGGATAAATGAGCAGTTCTTC
>NA|TRBV19|NA|TRBJ2-4
CASRDDRDPLAKNIQYF
TGTGCCAGTAGGGATGACCGGGACCCCTTAGCCAAAAACATTCAGTACTTC
>NA|TRBV19|NA|TRBJ1-3
CASNMGTGNTIYF
TGTGCCAGTAATATGGGGACTGGAAACACCATATATTTT
>TRBD1|TRBV7-3|few|TRBJ2-7
CASSLTGTGAEQYF
TGTGCCAGCAGCTTAACGGGCACAGGGGCCGAGCAGTACTTC
>TRBD2|TRBV9|NA|TRBJ2-7
CASSVESSGGYEQYF
TGTGCCAGCAGCGTAGAATCTAGCGGGGGCTACGAGCAGTACTTC
>NA|TRBV19|NA|TRBJ1-6
CASSIGVLADSPLHF
TGTGCCAGTAGTATAGGGGTCCTCGCGGATTCACCCCTCCACTTT
>NA|TRBV28|NA|TRBJ2-1
CASTQDRDEQFF
TGTGCCAGCACCCAGGATCGGGATGAGCAGTTCTTC
>NA|TRBV18|NA|TRBJ2-7
CASSPPGTIYEQYF
TGTGCCAGCTCACCTCCCGGGACAATTTACGAGCAGTACTTC
>NA|TRBV2|once|TRBJ2-4
CASSSTLLAKNIQYF
TGTGCCAGCAGTTCGACATTACTAGCCAAAAACATTCAGTACTTC